The table lists the clone carrying this TCR beta chain with many counts. Its antigen is currently unknown. The record originates from a study of early T cells in non-severe SARS-CoV-2 infection. As for the study in general: Sequencing was performed on bulk RNA from unsorted whole blood, leaving chains unpaired. General study results and limits: Anti-spike CD8 specificities were favored by VDJdb matching, whose results missed private and CD4 specificities.

The TCR library protocol was used to attach unique molecular identifiers. These identifiers were attached to individual cDNA molecules. MiXCR was run by TCRdb on the 5' RACE reads, yielding one entry per CDR3 protein. The table records approximately 56,000 distinct CDR3 sequences, approximately 11% of them present only once. Germline lookup yields CDR1 SGHTA and CDR2 FQGTGA. Trimming cost V 2 bases and J 4 bases, with 12 bases left between them. This CDR3 is built from 15 residues. The sequenced sample was whole blood. The genes are TRBV7-3 and TRBJ2-1; no clear D gene. This TCR derives from an adult who was a healthcare worker with PCR-confirmed SARS-CoV-2 infection or an uninfected control (not recorded which). This CDR3 reads CASSLGNYDYNEQFF. The CDR3 DNA reads TGTGCCAGCAGCTTAGGCAACTATGATTACAATGAGCAGTTCTTC.